The 22 T cell receptor beta chains given below trace back to one sample, sequenced in a study of graft-versus-host responses after intestinal transplantation. Assay: immunoSEQ multiplex PCR; the TCRdb copy retains only in-frame clones and omits some. Here the sample spans roughly 70,000 clones, 80% to 95% being singletons. Sample: bone marrow, taken 734 days after intestinal transplantation. These receptors were collected from a human patient who received an intestinal transplant, so some T cells may come from the graft donor.

The V gene is TRBV19, the J gene TRBJ2-1; D is unclear. The germline gives CDR1 LNHDA, CDR2 SQIVND (reference sequence). V shed 0 bases and J shed 7 bases, with 4 bases lying between them. The CDR3 totals 12 residues. The CDR3 here is CASSIDYNEQFF. DNA of the CDR3: TGTGCCAGTAGTATAGATTATAATGAGCAGTTCTTC.

The chain has TRBV5-6 and TRBJ2-7; D uncertain. Germline lookup yields CDR1 SGHDT and CDR2 YYEEEE. There are 15 residues in the CDR3. Trimming stripped 4 bases from V and 4 bases from J, with 18 bases between. This CDR3 is CASSPPGRHVYEQYF. As DNA, the CDR3 is TGTGCCAGCAGCCCGCCGGGCCGGCACGTTTACGAGCAGTACTTC.

The rearrangement uses TRBV6-6 and TRBJ1-2, with no clear D. With 6 bases removed from V and 7 bases from J, the gap between germline ends came to 9 bases. Germline loops: CDR1 MNHNY, CDR2 SVGAGI (reference sequence). The CDR3 runs to 11 residues. CDR3 DNA: TGTGCCAGCAGGGGCTCGCGTGGCTACACCTTC. Its translation is CASRGSRGYTF.

J is TRBJ1-2 and V is TRBV27; tentatively, D is TRBD1 (5 bases). CDR1 is MNHEY and CDR2 is SMNVEV in the germline V gene (reference sequence). The CDR3 is 15 residues long. V gave up 1 base and J gave up 6 bases, with 15 bases separating them. The CDR3 nucleotides read TGTGCCAGCAGTTTATACCCCCCGGCGACAGATGGCTACACCTTC. Protein product: CASSLYPPATDGYTF.

The chain combines TRBV20-1 with TRBJ1-2; D is uncertain. There are 11 residues in the CDR3. Germline lookup yields CDR1 DFQATT and CDR2 SNEGSKA (reference sequence). Trimming removed 2 bases from V and 3 bases from J, with 4 bases in between. CDR3: CSARYDYGYTF. CDR3 sequence (DNA): TGCAGTGCTAGATATGACTATGGCTACACCTTC.

The CDR3 protein is CASSPVRDRGLNEEKLFF. The CDR3 nucleotides read TGTGCCAGCAGCCCGGTGAGGGACAGGGGGCTAAATGAGGAAAAACTGTTTTTT. The V call is TRBV7-9, the J call TRBJ1-4; TRBD1 matches 12 bases. The germline V gene has CDR1 SEHNR and CDR2 FQNEAQ (reference sequence). This CDR3 comprises 18 residues. The V gene end was trimmed by 5 bases and the J gene end by 8 bases; junction bases not matched to a gene: 15.

The chain employs TRBV5-4 and TRBJ2-3; 8 nucleotides agree with TRBD1. The CDR3 runs to 14 residues. J gave up 5 bases and V 5 bases, and 7 bases lay outside the gene matches. Germline CDR1 and CDR2: SGHNT and YYREEE (reference sequence). CDR3 in amino acids: CASRQGVREDTQYF. The CDR3, as DNA: TGTGCCAGCAGACAGGGGGTCCGAGAAGATACGCAGTATTTT.

As for this clone: The sample has other DNA sequences that encode this CDR3 too. The rearrangement uses TRBV5-1 and TRBJ1-4; D possibly corresponds to TRBD1 (5 bases). Per the germline V gene, CDR1 is SGHRS and CDR2 is YFSETQ. Trimming pared 6 bases from V and 6 bases from J, leaving 15 bases between. CDR3 length equals 14 residues. The CDR3 coding sequence is TGCGCCAGCAACGGCGGGGACTATGATGAAAAACTGTTTTTT. Its translation is CASNGGDYDEKLFF.

The chain recombines TRBV5-5 with TRBJ2-1; TRBD2 aligns across 9 bases. The CDR3 totals 17 residues. Germline-derived CDR1 and CDR2 are SGHKS and YYEKEE (reference sequence). Trimming cost V 3 bases and J 3 bases; bases outside gene matches: 10. CDR3 sequence: CASSSGTSHTHYNEQFF. As DNA, the CDR3 is TGTGCCAGCAGCTCTGGGACTAGCCATACACACTACAATGAGCAGTTCTTC.

The V gene is TRBV18, the J gene TRBJ1-1; D remains ambiguous. Trimming stripped 0 bases from V and 0 bases from J, with 14 bases between. CDR1 and CDR2 (germline): KGHSH, LQKENI. The CDR3 is made up of 17 amino acids. Here the CDR3 DNA reads TGTGCCAGCTCACCACCGAGTCCCGGGAAAATGAACACTGAAGCTTTCTTT. Amino acids: CASSPPSPGKMNTEAFF.

V is TRBV5-6 and J is TRBJ2-2; the D gene is possibly TRBD1 (5 bases). CDR3 length: 12 amino acids. Looked up from germline, CDR1 is SGHDT and CDR2 is YYEEEE. The V gene lost 5 bases and the J gene lost 5 bases, with 7 bases spanning the gap. CDR3 loop: CASRPGTGELFF. DNA for the CDR3: TGTGCCAGCAGGCCAGGGACCGGGGAGCTGTTTTTT.

V gene TRBV11-2 combines with J gene TRBJ1-2; weak D call: TRBD1 (5 bases). The CDR3 contains 13 residues. Germline CDR1 SGHAT, CDR2 FQNNGV. V was trimmed by 6 bases and J by 4 bases, leaving 12 bases between them. CDR3 in amino acids: CASSSDRGYGYTF. In DNA form, the CDR3 reads TGTGCCAGCAGTTCAGACAGAGGCTATGGCTACACCTTC.

The chain couples TRBV7-6 to TRBJ2-3; D is unresolved. The length of the CDR3 is 16 residues. V was shortened by 2 bases and J by 3 bases, with 15 bases between the two germline ends. Germline values: CDR1 SGHVS, CDR2 FNYEAQ. The CDR3 loop is CASSLYMYLGTDTQYF. The CDR3 bases are TGTGCCAGCAGCTTATATATGTACTTAGGGACAGATACGCAGTATTTT.

CDR3 DNA sequence: TGCGCCAGCAGCCTACAGGGAGATACGCAGTATTTT. Its translation is CASSLQGDTQYF. The V gene is TRBV5-1, the J gene TRBJ2-3; TRBD1 is a possible D gene (6 bases). This CDR3 has 12 amino acids. V was cut by 4 bases and J by 5 bases, with 8 bases left in between. Germline V CDR1 and CDR2: SGHRS, YFSETQ.

The CDR3 spells CASTTDTNYGYTF. CDR3 in DNA: TGCGCCAGCACCACGGACACTAACTATGGCTACACCTTC. V usage is TRBV10-2 and J usage is TRBJ1-2; D possibly corresponds to TRBD1 (5 bases). V dropped 7 bases and J dropped 0 bases, with 9 bases sitting between them. The CDR3 is 13 residues long. CDR1 and CDR2 (germline): WSHSY, SAAADI.

In its sample, this clone ranks as medium-sized. The CDR3 region is CASRELAGGTETQYF. The CDR3 DNA reads as TGTGCCAGTAGAGAACTAGCGGGTGGGACGGAGACCCAGTACTTC. The chain uses TRBV19 and TRBJ2-5; TRBD2 matches 9 bases. The CDR3 has 15 amino acids. V was pared by 6 bases and J by 5 bases, with 10 bases of the junction left unmatched. CDR1 LNHDA and CDR2 SQIVND come from the germline V gene (reference sequence).

V and J are TRBV12-5 and TRBJ2-1; D is undetermined. The CDR3 is made up of 12 amino acids. CDR1 and CDR2 from the germline V gene are LGHNT and FRNRAP. Trimming left V 5 bases short and J 7 bases short, with 9 bases between. Written as DNA, the CDR3 is TGTGCTAGTGGTGGGCGCCCTAATGAGCAGTTCTTC. Protein product: CASGGRPNEQFF.

The CDR3 loop reads CASSQDTSGYNEQFF. CDR3 DNA sequence: TGCGCCAGCAGCCAAGATACTAGCGGTTACAATGAGCAGTTCTTC. This chain uses TRBV4-1 with TRBJ2-1; TRBD2 matches at 8 bases. V shed 0 bases, J shed 4 bases, and the junction held 2 bases outside the gene matches. Germline V gene data show CDR1 as MGHRA and CDR2 as YSYEKL. There are 15 residues in the CDR3.

The chain links TRBV7-9 to TRBJ2-1; 10 nucleotides line up with TRBD2. The CDR3 loop spans 15 amino acids. After removal of 2 bases from V and 7 bases from J, the junction contained 5 bases not matched to a gene. Germline assignment: CDR1 SEHNR and CDR2 FQNEAQ (reference sequence). CDR3 coding DNA: TGTGCCAGCAGCTTACTAGCGGGAGAAGGTAATGAGCAGTTCTTC. Amino acids: CASSLLAGEGNEQFF. Combining the CDR3 with reference TRBV7-9 and TRBJ2-1 gives the whole variable domain DTGVSQNPRHKITKRGQNVTFRCDPISEHNRLYWYRQTLGQGPEFLTYFQNEAQLEKSRLLSDRFSAERPKGSFSTLEIQRTEQGDSAMYLCASSLLAGEGNEQFFGPGTRLTVL.

The J gene is TRBJ2-5, the V gene TRBV5-1; TRBD2 matches 7 bases. This CDR3 spans 15 amino acids. The junction had 6 bases not matched to a gene; V was cut back by 4 bases and J by 0 bases. Germline V CDR1 and CDR2: SGHRS, YFSETQ. CDR3 residues: CASSKRAGNQETQYF. The CDR3 DNA sequence: TGCGCCAGCAGCAAAAGAGCGGGAAACCAAGAGACCCAGTACTTC.

The chain employs TRBV9 and TRBJ2-2, with 10 bases fitting TRBD2. The V and J ends lost 3 bases and 7 bases, in that order; junction bases with no gene match: 12. The germline V gene encodes CDR1 SGDLS and CDR2 YYNGEE. This CDR3 is 17 amino acids long. CDR3 nucleotide sequence: TGTGCCAGCAGCGGCCACCCTAGCGGGAGAGACGTCGGGGAGCTGTTTTTT. It codes for CASSGHPSGRDVGELFF.

A remark on this clone: The sample holds other DNA sequences that translate to the same CDR3. The CDR3 bases are TGTGCCAGCAGTGTTAACACTGAAGCTTTCTTT. As protein: CASSVNTEAFF. This chain joins TRBV28 and TRBJ1-1; D is uncertain. Per the germline V gene, CDR1 is MDHEN and CDR2 is SYDVKM. This CDR3 is 11 amino acids long. The germline V and J ends were trimmed by 5 bases and 2 bases, with 3 bases remaining between them.